These 14 T cell receptor beta chains came from one sample sequenced in a study of OX40 agonist ivuxolimab in advanced cancers. Assay: immunoSEQ multiplex PCR; the TCRdb copy retains only in-frame clones and omits some. The profile shows approximately 46,000 clones, around 87% of them singletons. The sequences come from CD4+ or CD8+ T cells sorted from blood, collected in a trial of the OX40 agonist ivuxolimab. Source of these receptors: an adult with an advanced solid tumor such as melanoma, head and neck, liver or kidney cancer.

The chain links TRBV27 to TRBJ1-4; TRBD1 might be the D (5 bases). V gave up 4 bases and J gave up 10 bases, with 13 bases separating them. The CDR3 loop spans 13 amino acids. Looked up from germline, CDR1 is MNHEY and CDR2 is SMNVEV (reference sequence). The CDR3 protein is CASSYDRGGKLFF. In nucleotides, the CDR3 is TGTGCCAGCAGTTACGACCGGGGCGGAAAACTGTTTTTT.

J is TRBJ2-1 and V is TRBV27; D ambiguous. CDR3 length: 14 amino acids. CDR1 and CDR2 (germline): MNHEY, SMNVEV (reference sequence). V was clipped by 4 bases and J by 6 bases, with 13 bases between them. CDR3 region: CASSSNTKGNEQFF. The CDR3 DNA follows: TGTGCCAGCAGTTCCAACACCAAGGGCAATGAGCAGTTCTTC.

The chain is built from TRBV30 and TRBJ1-6, with TRBD1 matching over 9 bases. CDR1 and CDR2 from the germline V gene are GTSNPN and SVGIG (reference sequence). This CDR3 comprises 12 residues. V lost 3 bases, J lost 14 bases, and 5 bases stayed unmatched. The CDR3 DNA reads TGTGCCTGGAGGGGGGACAGGGCGTCCCTCCACTTT. The encoded protein is CAWRGDRASLHF.

V gene TRBV6-5 combines with J gene TRBJ1-5; D is unclear. Per the germline V gene, CDR1 is MNHEY and CDR2 is SVGAGI. The CDR3 totals 13 residues. Deletions cut 5 bases from V and 0 bases from J, with 5 bases between. For the CDR3, the DNA is TGTGCCAGCAGTCCGAATAGCAATCAGCCCCAGCATTTT. Translation gives CASSPNSNQPQHF.

The V gene is TRBV6-1, the J gene TRBJ2-7; D is undetermined. The CDR3 sequence is 15 residues long. Germline values: CDR1 MNHNS, CDR2 SASEGT. V lost 3 bases and J lost 4, with 16 bases in between. CDR3 nucleotide sequence: TGTGCCAGCAGTGAGGTGTTTGGAACGCGATACGAGCAGTACTTC. It codes for CASSEVFGTRYEQYF.

The V call is TRBV19, the J call TRBJ2-7, with D possibly being TRBD2 (5 bases). Trimming took 7 bases from V and 6 from J, leaving 19 bases between them. CDR1 and CDR2 (germline): LNHDA, SQIVND (reference sequence). The CDR3 has 14 residues. CDR3 protein: CASMSTVRGSEQYF. In DNA, the CDR3 is TGTGCCAGTATGTCCACAGTCCGGGGATCCGAGCAGTACTTC.

This sequence joins TRBV6-4 and TRBJ2-3; possible D gene TRBD2, 6 bases. V was clipped by 8 bases and J by 0 bases, with 18 bases between them. This CDR3 comprises 16 residues. Germline V gene sequence: CDR1 MRHNA, CDR2 SNTAGT. CDR3 residues: CASQESGTDSTDTQYF. The CDR3 nucleotides are TGTGCCAGCCAAGAATCCGGGACTGATAGCACAGATACGCAGTATTTT.

This chain connects TRBV18 to TRBJ2-1; tentatively, D is TRBD1 (6 bases). This CDR3 comprises 14 residues. Germline loops: CDR1 KGHSH, CDR2 LQKENI. Trimming removed 3 bases at V and 7 bases at J, with 13 bases between. The CDR3 protein is CASSPTPGVNEQFF. The CDR3 coding sequence is TGTGCCAGCTCACCTACACCAGGGGTAAATGAGCAGTTCTTC. Variable domain in full (rest from reference TRBV18 and TRBJ2-1): NAGVMQNPRHLVRRRGQEARLRCSPMKGHSHVYWYRQLPEEGLKFMVYLQKENIIDESGMPKERFSAEFPKEGPSILRIQQVVRGDSAAYFCASSPTPGVNEQFFGPGTRLTVL.

The chain has TRBV4-1 and TRBJ1-1; 7 bases line up with TRBD1. This CDR3 has 15 amino acids. The V gene's germline CDR1 is MGHRA and CDR2 YSYEKL. V gave up 3 bases and J gave up 5 bases; unmatched junction bases: 9. The CDR3 DNA sequence: TGCGCCAGCAGCCACCGCCCGGACAGGAGGACTGAAGCTTTCTTT. This codes for CASSHRPDRRTEAFF.

The chain is built from TRBV6-5 and TRBJ2-1; D ambiguous. Trimming removed 5 bases from V and 4 bases from J, with 9 bases in between. There are 13 residues in the CDR3. Germline-derived CDR1 and CDR2 are MNHEY and SVGAGI. The CDR3 is CASSLGPYNEQFF. CDR3 nucleotides: TGTGCCAGCAGTCTCGGGCCTTACAATGAGCAGTTCTTC.

The chain couples TRBV6-5 to TRBJ1-6, with TRBD1 matching over 11 bases. CDR3 length: 14 amino acids. After removal of 5 bases from V and 9 bases from J, the junction contained 3 bases not matched to a gene. Looked up from germline, CDR1 is MNHEY and CDR2 is SVGAGI. The CDR3 sequence is CASSPGTGGSPLHF. In DNA, the CDR3 is TGTGCCAGCAGTCCCGGGACAGGGGGTTCACCCCTCCACTTT.

In DNA, the CDR3 is TGTGCTAGTGGTTGGCTCGGGACAGGGGTCGAACATGAGCAGTTCTTC. Translation gives CASGWLGTGVEHEQFF. V gene TRBV12-5 combines with J gene TRBJ2-1, with 10 bases that match TRBD1. This CDR3 region has 16 residues. The trim removed 4 bases at V and 8 bases at J, leaving 11 bases unmatched. The germline gives CDR1 LGHNT, CDR2 FRNRAP.

This rearrangement joins TRBV5-6 to TRBJ1-5, with D possibly matching TRBD1 (6 bases). CDR3 length: 19 amino acids. CDR1 and CDR2 from the germline V gene are SGHDT and YYEEEE. Trimming removed 1 base at V and 1 base at J, with 21 bases between. The CDR3 bases are TGTGCCAGCAGCTTGTGGGTTATCCGGGGGCGGCTGAGCAATCAGCCCCAGCATTTT. Protein sequence: CASSLWVIRGRLSNQPQHF.

The V call is TRBV30, the J call TRBJ2-7; either TRBD1 or TRBD2 may fit D (5 bases each). The CDR3 totals 14 residues. The germline V gene encodes CDR1 GTSNPN and CDR2 SVGIG (reference sequence). The germline V and J ends were trimmed by 1 base and 1 base, with 11 bases remaining between them. This chain's CDR3 is CAWSGGWRSYEQYF. The CDR3 coding sequence is TGTGCCTGGAGTGGGGGGTGGCGTTCCTACGAGCAGTACTTC.